These T cell receptor beta chains were read from a single sample in a study of T cell responses to AZD1222 COVID-19 vaccine. Measured with immunoSEQ multiplex PCR; TCRdb has only the in-frame clones, and not every one. This table holds some 60,000 clones, 80% to 90% found once. The source was peripheral blood, collected 28 days after the second AZD1222 dose. These receptors came from an adult who received the AZD1222 COVID-19 vaccine. Each CDR3 is given without its conserved first and last residue.

V	length	J	CDR3
TRBV7-9	14	TRBJ1-3	ASSFIQGSSGNTIY
TRBV28	12	TRBJ2-5	ASSLGVPQETQY
TRBV19	13	TRBJ2-7	ASTQAASGNYEQY
TRBV5-6	12	TRBJ2-7	ASSFPGQGYEQY
TRBV27	11	TRBJ2-7	ASSSHNSYEQY
TRBV7-9	14	TRBJ1-2	ASSLAGTGGAAGYT
TRBV28	13	TRBJ1-5	ASRPGTLDDQPQH
TRBV6-5	11	TRBJ1-2	ASSRQGILGYT
TRBV19	17	TRBJ2-2	ASSIDLGQSSGNTGELF
TRBV3-1/TRBV3-2	12	TRBJ1-1	ASSQDSGLTEAF
TRBV3-1/TRBV3-2	13	TRBJ1-2	ASSLVQGVYGSYT
TRBV27	13	TRBJ2-1	ASSLGTSGSVEQF
TRBV5-6	13	TRBJ2-2	ASSLEGQNTGELF
TRBV5-4	12	TRBJ2-2	ASSLEGNTGELF
TRBV28	12	TRBJ1-6	ASATAGYNSPLH
TRBV20-1	13	TRBJ2-7	SASSADRGAYEQY
TRBV5-1	13	TRBJ1-3	ASSPVGGTGNTIY
TRBV10-2	11	TRBJ2-7	ASRGGGAEEQY
TRBV5-1	11	TRBJ2-7	ASSGGTNYEQY
TRBV11-3	14	TRBJ2-1	ASSLRDRSSYNEQF
TRBV19	15	TRBJ2-1	ASSRPPFGGYYNEQF
TRBV11-2	9	TRBJ1-2	ASSLVGWQS
TRBV13	14	TRBJ2-5	ASSLRTSGREQTQY
TRBV9	13	TRBJ1-5	ASNSYRGLYQPQH
TRBV6-6	12	TRBJ1-5	ASSHDISNQPQH
TRBV18	10	TRBJ2-1	ASSPRDNEQF
TRBV7-6	14	TRBJ2-2	ASSLVEAVNTGELF
TRBV6-1	14	TRBJ1-3	ASSGTDRAWRNTIY
TRBV20-1	12	TRBJ2-5	SASDGGSQETQY
TRBV5-1	12	TRBJ2-3	ASSLLAGTDTQY
TRBV7-3	16	TRBJ2-2	ASSLKSRAGRETGELF
TRBV14	10	TRBJ1-2	ASSPRDNGYT
TRBV28	13	TRBJ1-1	ASTGPYRDNTEAF
TRBV29-1	11	TRBJ1-2	SASGTVGYGYT
TRBV28	10	TRBJ1-3	ASSLGENTIY
TRBV9	14	TRBJ2-1	ASSVAGVWGYNEQF
TRBV3-1/TRBV3-2	12	TRBJ1-1	ASSSQIGNTEAF
TRBV5-1	13	TRBJ2-6	ASSYPSSGANVLT
TRBV5-4	11	TRBJ2-7	ASSLDRGREQY
TRBV28	10	TRBJ2-7	ASSLGSHEQY
TRBV27	12	TRBJ2-7	ASSFRAGLYEQY
TRBV7-8	12	TRBJ2-3	ASSLGTGGDTQY
TRBV27	10	TRBJ1-5	ASSFSNQPQH
TRBV6-5	11	TRBJ2-2	ATTGPNTGELF
TRBV28	14	TRBJ1-5	ASSSQTGGAKQPQH
TRBV7-3	12	TRBJ1-1	ASSLRGLDSAAF
TRBV6-5	14	TRBJ2-1	ASSYSRQGIYNEQF
TRBV24-1	11	TRBJ1-2	ATSESGRGGYT
TRBV7-8	14	TRBJ2-1	ASSLDSGASYNEQF
TRBV5-6	11	TRBJ2-5	ASSFSAQETQY
TRBV7-2	14	TRBJ1-5	ASSRGPVGGNQPQH
TRBV28	11	TRBJ1-3	ASLSYSGNTIY
TRBV9	12	TRBJ2-2	ASSVRGNTGELF
TRBV2	14	TRBJ2-2	ASSPRQGGSSGELF